These T cell receptor beta chains were read from a single sample in a study of T cells in Graves' hyperthyroidism and ophthalmopathy. TCRdb reprocessed the multiplex PCR reads with MiXCR, giving one entry per CDR3 protein. The sample includes over 700,000 distinct CDR3 sequences, just over 35% of them seen just once. Sequenced: blood. The receptors shown here come from a woman in her 40s with Graves' hyperthyroidism. The CDR3 runs from the conserved cysteine through the conserved F or W. D genes are given only for firm matches. Only some rows state a clone size, as once, few, many or a class for expanded clones.

D	size	V	J	DNA	CDR3
-	-	TRBV7-9	TRBJ1-3	TGTGCCAGCAGCTTAGGTCGCGTTACGGGAAACACCATATATTTT	CASSLGRVTGNTIYF
-	few	TRBV20-1	TRBJ1-1	TGCAGTGCCCAGGCGGGGTCGGAGACTGAAGCTTTCTTT	CSAQAGSETEAFF
TRBD1	many	TRBV10-2	TRBJ2-7	TGCGCCAGCAGGGCACAGGGGTTTGGATCCTACGAGCAGTACTTC	CASRAQGFGSYEQYF
TRBD1	few	TRBV28	TRBJ1-2	TGTGCCACCTTGACAGGGAGGGGTGGCTACACCTTC	CATLTGRGGYTF
-	many	TRBV10-2	TRBJ1-5	TGCGCCAGCAGTGGAGGGAATAGACAGCCCTTCTACAATCAGCCCCAGCATTTT	CASSGGNRQPFYNQPQHF
TRBD1	-	TRBV7-2	TRBJ2-7	TGTGCCAGCAGCAAAGGACAGGGGCGTTATGAGCAGTACTTC	CASSKGQGRYEQYF
-	-	TRBV29-1	TRBJ2-1	TGCAGCGTTGAAGATCTCGCGGTAAAAGGGGAGCAGTTCTTC	CSVEDLAVKGEQFF
TRBD1	-	TRBV28	TRBJ1-4	TGTGCCAGCACCCTAGGAGATAGGGACAGGGAAAAACTGTTTTTT	CASTLGDRDREKLFF
-	-	TRBV18	TRBJ1-1	TGTGCCAGCTCACCACAGGGTTGGGACACTGAAGCTTTCTTT	CASSPQGWDTEAFF
-	-	TRBV12-5	TRBJ1-5	TGTGCTAGTGGTTTGGGATTGGGGGGAAGCAATCAGCCCCAGCATTTT	CASGLGLGGSNQPQHF
-	few	TRBV12-3/TRBV12-4	TRBJ1-2	TGTGCCAGCAGTTTATTCGACTTCGTCAGTGGCTACACCTTC	CASSLFDFVSGYTF
-	-	TRBV6-2/TRBV6-3	TRBJ2-6	TGTGCCAGCAGTTACTCAGGGTTTCAGGGCTACGCTGGGGCCAACGTCCTGACTTTC	CASSYSGFQGYAGANVLTF
TRBD2	-	TRBV4-2	TRBJ2-5	TGTGCCAGCAGCCAACAAGGACTAGCTCAAGAGACCCAGTACTTC	CASSQQGLAQETQYF
-	many	TRBV29-1	TRBJ1-1	TGCAGCGTTCCGGACACGAACACTGAAGCTTTCTTT	CSVPDTNTEAFF
-	few	TRBV6-5	TRBJ2-7	TGTGCCAGCTCACCGGCTGGTTTCTACGAGCAGTACTTC	CASSPAGFYEQYF
-	many	TRBV29-1	TRBJ1-1	TGCAGCGTGGACGACAGCATGAACACTGAAGCTTTCTTT	CSVDDSMNTEAFF
-	many	TRBV7-9	TRBJ1-1	TGTGCCAGCAGCCAAGGGATGGTGAACACTGAAGCTTTCTTT	CASSQGMVNTEAFF
TRBD1	many	TRBV19	TRBJ1-1	TGTGCCAGTCGCGGGACAGGAAGTCACACTGAAGCTTTCTTT	CASRGTGSHTEAFF
-	many	TRBV4-3	TRBJ1-5	TGCGCCAGCAGCCAAGATCTGGGAAACCAGCCCCAGCATTTT	CASSQDLGNQPQHF
-	many	TRBV10-1	TRBJ1-1	TGCGCCAGCAGTGAACAGGCTAACACTGAAGCTTTCTTT	CASSEQANTEAFF
TRBD2	-	TRBV29-1	TRBJ2-5	TGCAGCTTTGCGGGGGATGAGACCCAGTACTTC	CSFAGDETQYF
-	-	TRBV10-3	TRBJ2-2	TGTGCCATCAGTGAGTCCGGCCAGGGTGGGGAGCTGTTTTTT	CAISESGQGGELFF
TRBD2	-	TRBV10-3	TRBJ2-1	TGTGCCATCAGCGCACTAGCGGGAGCTCGGCATGAGTTCTTC	CAISALAGARHEFF
-	-	TRBV9	TRBJ1-1	TGTGCCAGCAGCGTTAGCCTCAGTATGAACACTGAAGCTTTCTTT	CASSVSLSMNTEAFF
-	-	TRBV10-3	TRBJ1-2	TGTGCCATCACCGGGACATCGAACTATGGCTACACCTTC	CAITGTSNYGYTF
-	-	TRBV7-2	TRBJ1-1	TGTGCCAGCAGCTGGTCCCGGGCCGCCACTGAAGCTTTCTTT	CASSWSRAATEAFF
-	-	TRBV10-3	TRBJ1-3	TGTGCCACCACCGACACTGCTGGAAACACCATATATTTT	CATTDTAGNTIYF
-	-	TRBV6-5	TRBJ1-5	TGTGCCAGCGGGAGTCTAGGGGGTAGCAATCAGCCCCAGCATTTT	CASGSLGGSNQPQHF
-	many	TRBV20-1	TRBJ2-5	TGCAGTGCTAGACGGTCCACTGAAGAGACCCAGTACTTC	CSARRSTEETQYF
-	many	TRBV2	TRBJ1-6	TGTGCCAGCAAAGGACCGTCGTCACCCCTCCACTTT	CASKGPSSPLHF
-	-	TRBV19	TRBJ2-7	TGTGCCAGTAGTTGGGTAGGGGCCTACGAGCAGTACTTC	CASSWVGAYEQYF
-	-	TRBV24-1	TRBJ2-1	TGTGCCACCAGTGACCTGGGCAGCAATGAGCAGTTCTTC	CATSDLGSNEQFF
TRBD1	-	TRBV9	TRBJ1-2	TGTGCCAGCAGCCACGCACAGGGGGTTGATGGCTACACCTTC	CASSHAQGVDGYTF
-	-	TRBV20-1	TRBJ2-7	TGCAGTGCTAGAGATCAGCAGGGCGAGCAGTACTTC	CSARDQQGEQYF
TRBD1	-	TRBV19	TRBJ1-4	TGTGCCAGTAGTGGGACAGGGGCTAATGAAAAACTGTTTTTT	CASSGTGANEKLFF